The following is a T cell receptor beta chain sequence with its context. The data belong to a study of early T cells in non-severe SARS-CoV-2 infection. CDR1 is MNHEY and CDR2 is SVGAGI in the germline V gene. This CDR3 has 15 residues. Trimming removed 0 bases from V and 2 bases from J, with 10 bases in between. TCRdb reprocessed the 5' RACE reads with MiXCR, giving one entry per CDR3 protein. The sample holds 86,000 or so distinct CDR3 sequences, over 5% seen once. The sequencing sample was made of whole blood. The chain combines TRBV6-5 with TRBJ2-5, with D uncertain. This clonotype originated in an adult who was a healthcare worker with PCR-confirmed SARS-CoV-2 infection or an uninfected control (not recorded which). The CDR3 loop reads CASSYSMYRQETQYF. Written as DNA, the CDR3 is TGTGCCAGCAGTTACTCGATGTACAGACAAGAGACCCAGTACTTC.